This TCR beta chain was captured by sequencing in a study of T cells after yellow fever vaccination. The CDR3 sequence is 17 residues long. Per the germline V gene, CDR1 is LGHNA and CDR2 is YSLEER. Losses at the gene ends were 4 bases for V and 2 bases for J; bases not matched to a gene: 6. 5'RACE template switching produced TCR cDNA carrying a universal primer site and UMIs. TCRdb reprocessed the 5' RACE reads via MiXCR and lists one record per CDR3 protein. The sample consists of about 360,000 distinct CDR3 sequences, approximately 6% of them appearing once. The source material was PBMCs, sampled 5 days after the yellow fever booster vaccination. The sequence derives from a young man who received the YFV17D yellow fever vaccine. The chain links TRBV4-3 to TRBJ2-1, with TRBD2 matching 12 bases. The CDR3 spells CASSPGLAGTTYNEQFF. For the CDR3, the DNA is TGCGCCAGCAGCCCGGGACTAGCGGGTACTACCTACAATGAGCAGTTCTTC.